These 18 T cell receptor beta chains came from one sample sequenced in a study of regulatory T cells in long-lasting Graves disease. The time point is: newly diagnosed GD, antithyroid drugs for less than 3 months. The TCR library was made from RNA that had been extracted from PBMCs in TRIzol. With iRepertoire HTBI primers and Arm-PCR of CDR3 regions, TCR beta libraries were built. TCRdb fed the multiplex PCR reads into MiXCR, producing one record per CDR3 protein. The sample carries roughly 610,000 distinct CDR3 sequences, more than 15% recorded once. The same sample was also used in a study of T cells in Graves' hyperthyroidism and ophthalmopathy.

The specimen was peripheral blood mononuclear cells (PBMCs), collected at new diagnosis, from a patient treated with antithyroid drugs. The receptors shown here come from a man aged 18 to 30 with Graves disease.

This clonotype has ten or more counts. The V and J genes are TRBV20-1 and TRBJ2-1, with D possibly matching TRBD2 (6 bases). The length of the CDR3 is 12 residues. The germline gives CDR1 DFQATT, CDR2 SNEGSKA (reference sequence). Trimming pared 5 bases from V and 9 bases from J, leaving 14 bases between. The CDR3: CSARLDVAEQFF. CDR3 DNA sequence: TGCAGTGCTCGACTAGATGTAGCTGAGCAGTTCTTC.

This clonotype was seen repeatedly, ten times or more. This chain uses TRBV7-9 with TRBJ2-7, with a weak D call TRBD2 (6 bases). V lost 5 bases and J lost 1, with 18 bases in between. CDR1 is SEHNR, CDR2 FQNEAQ, per germline (reference sequence). CDR3 length: 16 residues. Here the CDR3 DNA reads TGTGCCAGCAGCCCTAGGGACTCCATTGGGTCCTACGAGCAGTACTTC. Encoded protein: CASSPRDSIGSYEQYF.

The chain recombines TRBV19 with TRBJ1-2; 8 nucleotides match TRBD1. The CDR3 has 15 residues. The germline gives CDR1 LNHDA, CDR2 SQIVND (reference sequence). J gave up 8 bases and V 5 bases, and 13 bases lay outside the gene matches. CDR3 protein: CASSLTGQGTRGYTF. In DNA, the CDR3 is TGTGCCAGTAGTTTAACAGGACAGGGAACCCGCGGCTACACCTTC.

This clonotype was detected ten times or more. This chain connects TRBV11-3 to TRBJ2-7, with 7 positions matching TRBD1. CDR3 length: 15 amino acids. Germline loops: CDR1 SGHNT, CDR2 YENEEA. V shed 6 bases and J 2 bases; nucleotides not matched to a gene: 10. This CDR3 reads CASSPNQGEAYEQYF. CDR3 DNA: TGTGCCAGCAGTCCCAACCAGGGGGAAGCCTACGAGCAGTACTTC.

This clonotype was counted many times. The rearrangement uses TRBV7-3 and TRBJ2-1; maybe TRBD1 (5 bases). The V end was cut by 1 base, the J end by 6 bases, with 25 bases between. In germline, CDR1 is SGHTA, CDR2 FQGTGA. The CDR3 is 19 residues long. CDR3 amino acids: CASSLKSPARRQYGNEQFF. CDR3 bases: TGTGCCAGCAGCTTAAAATCCCCGGCACGGAGACAGTATGGCAATGAGCAGTTCTTC.

The V gene is TRBV15, the J gene TRBJ2-1; TRBD2 aligns across 9 bases. CDR3 length: 15 residues. V shed 3 bases and J 6 bases; nucleotides not matched to a gene: 6. CDR1 and CDR2 from the germline V gene are LNHNV and YYDKDF (reference sequence). For the CDR3, the DNA is TGTGCCACCAGCAGGAGCGGGAGGTTTTTCAATGAGCAGTTCTTC. Translation: CATSRSGRFFNEQFF.

In its sample, this clonotype was seen many times. This chain connects TRBV20-1 to TRBJ2-1, with TRBD2 matching 11 bases. CDR3 length: 15 residues. After removal of 2 bases from V and 3 bases from J, the junction contained 3 bases not matched to a gene. Germline CDR1 DFQATT, CDR2 SNEGSKA (reference sequence). The DNA for the CDR3 is TGCAGTGCTAGACTTGGGACTAGCGGCTACAATGAGCAGTTCTTC. This codes for CSARLGTSGYNEQFF.

This clonotype was counted only a few times. The V call is TRBV20-1, the J call TRBJ1-5; a weak D match, TRBD1 (6 bases). The V gene's germline CDR1 is DFQATT and CDR2 SNEGSKA (reference sequence). V was cut by 5 bases and J by 6 bases, with 20 bases left in between. The CDR3 consists of 15 residues. This CDR3 is CSAPAGGHWTQPQHF. The CDR3 DNA sequence: TGCAGTGCTCCTGCTGGGGGGCACTGGACTCAGCCCCAGCATTTT.

The rearrangement uses TRBV6-2 or TRBV6-3 and TRBJ2-3, with 7 positions matching TRBD2. After removal of 6 bases from V and 6 bases from J, the junction contained 3 bases not matched to a gene. The CDR3 extends over 12 amino acids. Germline loops: CDR1 MNHEY, CDR2 SVGEGT. The CDR3 DNA reads TGTGCCAGCAGCACCGGGGGGGATACGCAGTATTTT. This translates into CASSTGGDTQYF.

The rearrangement joins TRBV6-1 to TRBJ1-5; D perhaps matches TRBD1 (6 bases). Trimming cost V 7 bases and J 7 bases, with 20 bases left between them. The CDR3 totals 15 residues. Germline loops: CDR1 MNHNS, CDR2 SASEGT. CDR3 protein: CASTLPRGSVQPQHF. CDR3 DNA: TGTGCCAGCACCCTGCCGAGGGGGTCTGTCCAGCCCCAGCATTTT.

This clonotype was picked up a small number of times. The chain is built from TRBV20-1 and TRBJ2-4; D perhaps matches TRBD1 (7 bases). CDR1 is DFQATT, CDR2 SNEGSKA, per germline (reference sequence). The V gene lost 1 base and the J gene lost 8 bases, with 18 bases spanning the gap. The CDR3 has 15 residues. CDR3 sequence reads: CSARAAGQRVDIQYF. In DNA, the CDR3 is TGCAGTGCTAGAGCCGCGGGACAGCGGGTAGACATTCAGTACTTC.

This clonotype was found many times. The chain uses TRBV28 and TRBJ1-6, with D hard to call. Trimming shortened V by 2 bases and J by 6 bases, and 8 bases separated the two germline ends. The CDR3 is 14 residues long. The germline CDR1 and CDR2 sequences are MDHEN and SYDVKM. The CDR3 DNA is TGTGCCAGCAGTTTAAGGCAGTTTAATTCACCCCTCCACTTT. It yields the protein CASSLRQFNSPLHF.

This clonotype was observed at least ten times. The chain recombines TRBV7-8 with TRBJ2-3, with 11 bases identical to TRBD2. This CDR3 contains 17 residues. Trimming at V came to 5 bases and at J to 8 bases, leaving 15 bases not matched to a gene. CDR1 SGHVS and CDR2 FQNEAQ come from the germline V gene. The CDR3 is CASSPLSGRAGPSTQYF. CDR3 nucleotide sequence: TGTGCCAGCAGCCCCCTTAGCGGGAGGGCCGGACCCTCTACGCAGTATTTT. Drawing the rest from reference TRBV7-8 and TRBJ2-3, the complete variable domain is GAGVSQSPRYKVAKRGQDVALRCDPISGHVSLFWYQQALGQGPEFLTYFQNEAQLDKSGLPSDRFFAERPEGSVSTLKIQRTQQEDSAVYLCASSPLSGRAGPSTQYFGPGTRLTVL.

As for this clonotype: Germline and junction disagree at one end, which may indicate a read error. CDR3 sequence reads: CASSFGDNGKLFF. CDR3 nucleotide sequence: TGCGCCAGCAGCTTCGGAGACAATGGAAAACTGTTTTTT. The rearrangement uses TRBV5-1 and TRBJ1-4; D unresolved. This CDR3 has 13 residues. In germline, CDR1 is SGHRS, CDR2 YFSETQ.

The chain recombines TRBV12-5 with TRBJ2-3, with 9 nucleotides matching TRBD2. This CDR3 contains 16 residues. V gave up 0 bases and J gave up 3 bases; unmatched junction bases: 4. Germline lookup yields CDR1 LGHNT and CDR2 FRNRAP. In nucleotides, the CDR3 is TGTGCTAGTGGTTTGGTGATAGCGGGAGCTACAGATACGCAGTATTTT. Translating it yields CASGLVIAGATDTQYF.

The chain recombines TRBV2 with TRBJ2-3, with TRBD2 matching over 13 bases. V was clipped by 6 bases and J by 0 bases; unmatched bases: 6. Germline CDR1 SNHLY, CDR2 FYNNEI. This CDR3 is built from 17 residues. CDR3 nucleotide sequence: TGTGCCAGCAGACCGACTAGCGGGAGGCCCAGCACAGATACGCAGTATTTT. Translated, it gives CASRPTSGRPSTDTQYF.

This clonotype was seen many times. The V and J genes are TRBV6-5 and TRBJ2-1; D remains unclear. Trimming cost V 3 bases and J 4 bases, with 7 bases left between them. Germline CDR1 is MNHEY and CDR2 is SVGAGI. The CDR3 has 13 amino acids. The CDR3 nucleotides are TGTGCCAGCAGTTATGGTCCTTACAATGAGCAGTTCTTC. Its protein is CASSYGPYNEQFF.

The chain is built from TRBV27 and TRBJ2-1, with 7 bases aligning to TRBD2. The CDR3 contains 15 residues. Losses at the gene ends were 6 bases for V and 8 bases for J; bases not matched to a gene: 13. Per germline, CDR1 MNHEY and CDR2 SMNVEV (reference sequence). The CDR3 sequence: CASSWGGRIGDEQFF. In nucleotides, the CDR3 is TGTGCCAGCAGCTGGGGGGGACGTATAGGCGATGAGCAGTTCTTC.